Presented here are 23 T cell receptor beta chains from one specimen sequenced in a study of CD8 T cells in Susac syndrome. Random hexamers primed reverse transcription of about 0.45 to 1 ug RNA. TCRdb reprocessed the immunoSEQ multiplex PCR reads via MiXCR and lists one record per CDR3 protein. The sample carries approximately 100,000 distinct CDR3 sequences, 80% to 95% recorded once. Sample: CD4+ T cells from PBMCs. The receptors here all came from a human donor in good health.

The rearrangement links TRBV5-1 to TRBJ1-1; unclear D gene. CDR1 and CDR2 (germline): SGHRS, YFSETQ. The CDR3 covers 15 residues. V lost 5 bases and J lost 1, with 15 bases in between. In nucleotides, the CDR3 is TGCGCCAGCAGAGATGTAGCTACCTCGAACACTGAAGCTTTCTTT. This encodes CASRDVATSNTEAFF.

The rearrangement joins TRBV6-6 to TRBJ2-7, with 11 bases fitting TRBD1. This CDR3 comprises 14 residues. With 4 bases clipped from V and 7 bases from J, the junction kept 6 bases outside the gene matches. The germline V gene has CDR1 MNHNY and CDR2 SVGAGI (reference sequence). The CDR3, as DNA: TGTGCCAGCAGTTTGGGACAGGGGGTTGGAGAGCAGTACTTC. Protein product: CASSLGQGVGEQYF.

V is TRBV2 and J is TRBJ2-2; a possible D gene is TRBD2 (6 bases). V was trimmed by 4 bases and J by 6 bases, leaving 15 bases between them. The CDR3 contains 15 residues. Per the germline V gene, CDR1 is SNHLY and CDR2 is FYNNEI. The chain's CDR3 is CASSARSGGPGELFF. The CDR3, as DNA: TGTGCCAGCAGTGCGCGCAGCGGAGGGCCCGGGGAGCTGTTTTTT.

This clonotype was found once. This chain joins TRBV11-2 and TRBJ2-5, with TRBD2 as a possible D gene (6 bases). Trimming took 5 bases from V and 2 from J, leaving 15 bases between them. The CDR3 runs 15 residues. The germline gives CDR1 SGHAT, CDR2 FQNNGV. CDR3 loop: CASSRDSGGQETQYF. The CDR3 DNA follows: TGTGCCAGCAGCAGAGACAGTGGGGGGCAAGAGACCCAGTACTTC.

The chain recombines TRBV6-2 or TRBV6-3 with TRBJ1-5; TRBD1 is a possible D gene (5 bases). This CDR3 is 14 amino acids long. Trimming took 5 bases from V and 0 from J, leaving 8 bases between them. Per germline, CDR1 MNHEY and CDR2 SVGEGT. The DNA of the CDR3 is TGTGCCAGCAGTAGGGGAAATAGCAATCAGCCCCAGCATTTT. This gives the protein CASSRGNSNQPQHF.

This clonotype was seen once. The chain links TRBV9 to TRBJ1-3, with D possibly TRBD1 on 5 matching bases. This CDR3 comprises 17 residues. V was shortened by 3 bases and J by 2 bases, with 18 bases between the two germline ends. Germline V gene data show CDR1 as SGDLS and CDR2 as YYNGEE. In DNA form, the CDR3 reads TGTGCCAGCAGCGCACTGGGGCTGGCGACAGCTGGAAACACCATATATTTT. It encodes CASSALGLATAGNTIYF.

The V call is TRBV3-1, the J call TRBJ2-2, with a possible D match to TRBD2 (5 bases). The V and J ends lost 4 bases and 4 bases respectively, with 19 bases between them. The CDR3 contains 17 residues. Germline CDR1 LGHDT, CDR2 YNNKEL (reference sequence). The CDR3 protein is CASSPPLLVAGTGELFF. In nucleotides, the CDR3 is TGTGCCAGCAGCCCGCCCCTTCTCGTTGCGGGCACCGGGGAGCTGTTTTTT.

The CDR3, as DNA: TGCAGTGCTAGAGTATCCCGAGACACCGGGGAGCTGTTTTTT. The encoded protein is CSARVSRDTGELFF. The J gene is TRBJ2-2, the V gene TRBV20-1, with D uncertain. This CDR3 has 14 residues. The V end was cut by 1 base, the J end by 3 bases, with 9 bases between. Germline values: CDR1 DFQATT, CDR2 SNEGSKA (reference sequence).

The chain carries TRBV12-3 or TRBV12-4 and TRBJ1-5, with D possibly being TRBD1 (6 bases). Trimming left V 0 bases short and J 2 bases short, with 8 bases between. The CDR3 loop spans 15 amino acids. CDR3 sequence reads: CASSLAGGGNQPQHF. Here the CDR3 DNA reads TGTGCCAGCAGTTTAGCAGGGGGAGGCAATCAGCCCCAGCATTTT.

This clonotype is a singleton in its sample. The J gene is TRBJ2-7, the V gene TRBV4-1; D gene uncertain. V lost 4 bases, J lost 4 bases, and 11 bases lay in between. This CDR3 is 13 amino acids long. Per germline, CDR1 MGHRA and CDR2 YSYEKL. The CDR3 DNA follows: TGCGCCAGCAGCCGAAAAATCGAGTACGAGCAGTACTTC. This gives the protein CASSRKIEYEQYF.

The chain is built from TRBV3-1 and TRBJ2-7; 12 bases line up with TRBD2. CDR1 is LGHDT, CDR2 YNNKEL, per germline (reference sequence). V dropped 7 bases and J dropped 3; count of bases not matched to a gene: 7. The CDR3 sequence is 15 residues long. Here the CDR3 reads CASTPGLAGIYEQYF. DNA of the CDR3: TGTGCCAGCACCCCAGGACTAGCGGGGATCTACGAGCAGTACTTC.

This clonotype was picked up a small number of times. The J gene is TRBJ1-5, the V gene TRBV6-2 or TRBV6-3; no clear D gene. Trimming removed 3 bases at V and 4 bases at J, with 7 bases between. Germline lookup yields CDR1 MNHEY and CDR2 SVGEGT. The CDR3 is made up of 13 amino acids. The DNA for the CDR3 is TGTGCCAGCAGTTATGGGGAAAATCAGCCCCAGCATTTT. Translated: CASSYGENQPQHF.

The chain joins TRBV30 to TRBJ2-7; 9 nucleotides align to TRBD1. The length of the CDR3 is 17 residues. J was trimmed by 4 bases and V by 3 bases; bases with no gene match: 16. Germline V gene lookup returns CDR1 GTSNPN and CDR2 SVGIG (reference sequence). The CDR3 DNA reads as TGTGCCTGGAGCGCCGTCGTGGGCCACAGGGGGCAGTACGAGCAGTACTTC. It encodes CAWSAVVGHRGQYEQYF.

Written as DNA, the CDR3 is TGTGCCAGCGGCCCTGGCGGGAGGATCCACGAGCAGTACTTC. This gives the protein CASGPGGRIHEQYF. The chain links TRBV11-2 to TRBJ2-7, with 8 bases aligning to TRBD2. The CDR3 spans 14 residues. After removal of 8 bases from V and 5 bases from J, the junction contained 11 bases not matched to a gene. Germline CDR1 and CDR2: SGHAT and FQNNGV. Together with reference TRBV11-2 and TRBJ2-7, the CDR3 gives the full variable domain: EAGVAQSPRYKIIEKRQSVAFWCNPISGHATLYWYQQILGQGPKLLIQFQNNGVVDDSQLPKDRFSAERLKGVDSTLKIQPAKLEDSAVYLCASGPGGRIHEQYFGPGTRLTVT.

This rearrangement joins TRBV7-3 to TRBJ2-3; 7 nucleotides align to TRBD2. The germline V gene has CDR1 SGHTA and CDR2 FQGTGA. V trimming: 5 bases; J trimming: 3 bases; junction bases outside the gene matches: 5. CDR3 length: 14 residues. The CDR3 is CASSRVGGTDTQYF. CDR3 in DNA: TGTGCCAGCAGCCGAGTCGGGGGGACAGATACGCAGTATTTT.

The CDR3 here is CASSQETRSYEQYF. Written as DNA, the CDR3 is TGTGCCAGCAGCCAAGAGACTAGATCCTACGAGCAGTACTTC. The rearrangement links TRBV3-1 to TRBJ2-7; tentative D call: TRBD2 (6 bases). From germline, CDR1 is LGHDT and CDR2 YNNKEL (reference sequence). Trimming removed 0 bases from V and 1 base from J, with 7 bases in between. CDR3 size: 14 residues.

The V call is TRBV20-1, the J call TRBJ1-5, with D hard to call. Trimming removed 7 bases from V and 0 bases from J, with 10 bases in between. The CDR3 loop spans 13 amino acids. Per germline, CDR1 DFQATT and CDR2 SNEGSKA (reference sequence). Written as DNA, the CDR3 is TGCAGTGGGGGAACAAATAGCAATCAGCCCCAGCATTTT. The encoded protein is CSGGTNSNQPQHF.

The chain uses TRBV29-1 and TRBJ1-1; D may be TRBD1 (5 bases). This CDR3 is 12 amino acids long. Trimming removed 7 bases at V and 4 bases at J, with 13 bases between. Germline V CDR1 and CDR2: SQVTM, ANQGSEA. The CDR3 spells CSATGIGTEAFF. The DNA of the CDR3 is TGCAGCGCTACAGGCATTGGCACTGAAGCTTTCTTT. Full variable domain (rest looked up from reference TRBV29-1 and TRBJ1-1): SAVISQKPSRDICQRGTSLTIQCQVDSQVTMMFWYRQQPGQSLTLIATANQGSEATYESGFVIDKFPISRPNLTFSTLTVSNMSPEDSSIYLCSATGIGTEAFFGQGTRLTVV.

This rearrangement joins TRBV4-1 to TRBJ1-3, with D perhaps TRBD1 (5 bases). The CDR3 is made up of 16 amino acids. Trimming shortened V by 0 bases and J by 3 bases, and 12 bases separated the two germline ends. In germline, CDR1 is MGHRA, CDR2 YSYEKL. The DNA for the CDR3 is TGCGCCAGCAGCCAAGATCATGGGACCCGTGGAAACACCATATATTTT. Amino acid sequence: CASSQDHGTRGNTIYF.

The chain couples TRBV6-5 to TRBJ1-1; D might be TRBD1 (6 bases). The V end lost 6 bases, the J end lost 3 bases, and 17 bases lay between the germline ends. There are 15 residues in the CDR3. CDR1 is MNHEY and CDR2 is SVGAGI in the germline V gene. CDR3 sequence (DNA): TGTGCCAGCAGAAGAGGGGGGGCAGGGTACACTGAAGCTTTCTTT. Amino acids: CASRRGGAGYTEAFF.

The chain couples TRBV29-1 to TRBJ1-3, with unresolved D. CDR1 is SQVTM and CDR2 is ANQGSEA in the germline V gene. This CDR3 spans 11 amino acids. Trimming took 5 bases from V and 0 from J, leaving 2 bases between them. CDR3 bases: TGCAGCGTTCGCTCTGGAAACACCATATATTTT. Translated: CSVRSGNTIYF.

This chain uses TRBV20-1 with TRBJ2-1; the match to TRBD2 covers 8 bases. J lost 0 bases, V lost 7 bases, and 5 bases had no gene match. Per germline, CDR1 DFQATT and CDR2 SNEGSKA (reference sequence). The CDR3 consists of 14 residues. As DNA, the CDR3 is TGCAGTGTGGAACGGGGGGGCTCCTACAATGAGCAGTTCTTC. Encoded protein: CSVERGGSYNEQFF.

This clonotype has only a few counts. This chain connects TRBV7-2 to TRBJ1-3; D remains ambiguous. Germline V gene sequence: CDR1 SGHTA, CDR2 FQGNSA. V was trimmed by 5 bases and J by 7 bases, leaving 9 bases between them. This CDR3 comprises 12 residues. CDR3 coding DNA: TGTGCCAGCAGCCCTCAAGGGAACACCATATATTTT. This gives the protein CASSPQGNTIYF. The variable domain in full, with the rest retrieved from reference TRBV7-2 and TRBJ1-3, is GAGVSQSPSNKVTEKGKDVELRCDPISGHTALYWYRQSLGQGLEFLIYFQGNSAPDKSGLPSDRFSAERTGGSVSTLTIQRTQQEDSAVYLCASSPQGNTIYFGEGSWLTVV.